Below, 19 T cell receptor beta chains from the same sample are listed, as sequenced in a study of breast tumors, draining lymph nodes, adjacent tissues. Axillary draining lymph nodes of breast cancer patients supplied the node samples. TCRdb processed the multiplex PCR reads anew with MiXCR; each CDR3 protein has one entry. The repertoire consists of some 110,000 distinct CDR3 sequences, with 30% occurring once and the leading ten covering under 6.5%. Material for sequencing was axillary lymph node tissue. The receptors were sampled from a female donor with breast cancer. Some clones in this sample may be carry-over from other donors' samples.

This clonotype has at least ten counts. V is TRBV19 and J is TRBJ2-6; no firm D call. V dropped 5 bases and J dropped 1 base, with 12 bases sitting between them. The CDR3 covers 16 residues. The germline V gene has CDR1 LNHDA and CDR2 SQIVND (reference sequence). The CDR3 nucleotides read TGTGCCAGTAGTGTGGGTTTGGGATCTGGGGCCAACGTCCTGACTTTC. This sequence encodes CASSVGLGSGANVLTF.

This clonotype was seen at least ten times. The chain employs TRBV9 and TRBJ2-1, with D perhaps given as TRBD1 or TRBD2 (5 bases each). The CDR3 runs 16 residues. V lost 4 bases to trimming and J lost 1 base, with 15 bases between them. Per germline, CDR1 SGDLS and CDR2 YYNGEE. The CDR3 protein is CASSLMGLASYNEQFF. The CDR3 region has the DNA TGTGCCAGCAGCCTTATGGGGCTAGCTTCCTACAATGAGCAGTTCTTC.

This clonotype has a count of ten or more. The rearrangement joins TRBV6-1 to TRBJ2-7, with a tentative D call TRBD1 (5 bases). The germline CDR1 and CDR2 sequences are MNHNS and SASEGT. Trimming pared 6 bases from V and 3 bases from J, leaving 9 bases between. The CDR3 contains 12 residues. For the CDR3, the DNA is TGTGCCAGCAGACCACAGGTCTACGAGCAGTACTTC. This codes for CASRPQVYEQYF.

This clonotype was seen many times. The chain combines TRBV20-1 with TRBJ1-4, with D perhaps TRBD1 (5 bases). This CDR3 spans 13 amino acids. Trimming shortened V by 0 bases and J by 7 bases, and 9 bases separated the two germline ends. Germline CDR1 is DFQATT and CDR2 is SNEGSKA (reference sequence). Written as DNA, the CDR3 is TGCAGTGCTAGAGAGGGGCGAGGTGAAAAACTGTTTTTT. Residues: CSAREGRGEKLFF.

The chain employs TRBV4-1 and TRBJ1-5, with a tentative D call TRBD1 (5 bases). The CDR3 loop spans 13 amino acids. With 6 bases removed from V and 4 bases from J, the gap between germline ends came to 10 bases. Germline V gene sequence: CDR1 MGHRA, CDR2 YSYEKL. DNA for the CDR3: TGCGCCAGCAGAGGGACGGCGAATCAGCCCCAGCATTTT. Protein: CASRGTANQPQHF.

There are many counts of this clonotype. The chain joins TRBV3-1 to TRBJ1-4; TRBD1 might be the D (5 bases). The germline CDR1 and CDR2 sequences are LGHDT and YNNKEL (reference sequence). Trimming removed 4 bases at V and 7 bases at J, with 13 bases between. The CDR3 runs 14 residues. In DNA, the CDR3 is TGTGCCAGCAGCCGATTTCCGGGGGGTGAAAAACTGTTTTTT. Amino acid sequence: CASSRFPGGEKLFF.

This clonotype has a handful of counts. V gene TRBV2 combines with J gene TRBJ1-1, with TRBD1 matching 9 bases. CDR3 length: 17 residues. Germline-derived CDR1 and CDR2 are SNHLY and FYNNEI. V shed 4 bases, J shed 1 base, and the junction held 10 bases outside the gene matches. The CDR3 is CASSATQGAGGNTEAFF. DNA of the CDR3: TGTGCCAGCAGTGCTACACAGGGGGCGGGCGGGAACACTGAAGCTTTCTTT.

This rearrangement joins TRBV7-9 to TRBJ2-7; 11 bases agree with TRBD2. This CDR3 spans 14 amino acids. The junction had 7 bases not matched to a gene; V was cut back by 5 bases and J by 7 bases. The V gene's germline CDR1 is SEHNR and CDR2 FQNEAQ (reference sequence). The CDR3 sequence is CASSEGLAASEQYF. In nucleotides, the CDR3 is TGTGCCAGCAGCGAGGGACTAGCGGCCTCAGAGCAGTACTTC.

This clonotype has at least ten counts. The rearrangement links TRBV6-5 to TRBJ2-7; 9 nucleotides match TRBD2. Germline V gene data show CDR1 as MNHEY and CDR2 as SVGAGI. The CDR3 length is 15 residues. Trimming at V came to 0 bases and at J to 4 bases, leaving 4 bases not matched to a gene. CDR3 nucleotide sequence: TGTGCCAGCAGTTACTCGGCTAGCGGGACGTACGAGCAGTACTTC. This translates into CASSYSASGTYEQYF.

This clonotype was recorded many times. DNA of the CDR3: TGTGCCTTGCGGGGGGGAGCCGGGGAGCTGTTTTTT. Its translation is CALRGGAGELFF. The chain employs TRBV6-6 and TRBJ2-2, with 9 bases identical to TRBD2. The germline V gene has CDR1 MNHNY and CDR2 SVGAGI (reference sequence). The length of the CDR3 is 12 residues. Trimming removed 11 bases from V and 6 bases from J; junction bases left unmatched: 4.

The J gene is TRBJ2-2, the V gene TRBV2; D unresolved. From germline, CDR1 is SNHLY and CDR2 FYNNEI. This CDR3 region has 14 residues. The V end lost 6 bases, the J end lost 8 bases, and 16 bases lay between the germline ends. For the CDR3, the DNA is TGTGCCAGCAGGACCGGTTCGACGGGTGGGGAGCTGTTTTTT. Translation: CASRTGSTGGELFF.

This clonotype was recorded at least ten times. This chain links TRBV7-9 with TRBJ1-4, with D unclear. The germline gives CDR1 SEHNR, CDR2 FQNEAQ (reference sequence). The CDR3 has 15 amino acids. Trimming took 1 base from V and 5 from J, leaving 11 bases between them. The CDR3 nucleotides are TGTGCCAGCAGCTTAGGGGCCACAAGGAATGAAAAACTGTTTTTT. Amino acids: CASSLGATRNEKLFF.

J is TRBJ2-7 and V is TRBV20-1; D gene unclear. CDR3 size: 13 residues. CDR1 and CDR2 (germline): DFQATT, SNEGSKA (reference sequence). The V and J ends lost 5 bases and 0 bases respectively, with 11 bases between them. CDR3 DNA sequence: TGCAGTGCTGGGTTGGACGGCTCCTACGAGCAGTACTTC. Its translation: CSAGLDGSYEQYF.

Ten or more counts support this clonotype. V gene TRBV19 combines with J gene TRBJ1-4, with a tentative D call TRBD1 (5 bases). V was clipped by 0 bases and J by 0 bases, with 11 bases between them. The CDR3 extends over 17 amino acids. Germline CDR1 LNHDA, CDR2 SQIVND (reference sequence). CDR3 sequence (DNA): TGTGCCAGTAGTATAGATGGGGGGATTACAACTAATGAAAAACTGTTTTTT. Protein: CASSIDGGITTNEKLFF.

With respect to this clonotype: The conserved phenylalanine or tryptophan normally closing the CDR3 is absent here, so this likely arose from a read error. The chain is built from TRBV10-1 and TRBJ2-7; 8 bases map to TRBD1. The CDR3 contains 14 residues. Trimming took 4 bases from V and 5 from J; bases not matched to a gene: 7. The germline V gene encodes CDR1 WNHNN and CDR2 SYGVQD (reference sequence). As DNA, the CDR3 is TGCGCCAGCAGTGGGGGCAGGGGGCGCCACGAGCAGTACTCC. Amino acids: CASSGGRGRHEQYS.

Many counts were recorded for this clonotype. J is TRBJ1-5 and V is TRBV5-4; 8 bases are a match to TRBD1. The CDR3 totals 15 residues. V lost 4 bases and J lost 3; bases outside the gene matches: 6. In germline, CDR1 is SGHNT, CDR2 YYREEE (reference sequence). The CDR3 nucleotides are TGTGCCAGCAGCCCAGGGGGCGCGGACAATCAGCCCCAGCATTTT. This sequence encodes CASSPGGADNQPQHF.

This clonotype has only one observation. CDR3 nucleotide sequence: TGTGCCAGCAGTGACAGGGGCCCCCCGAACACTGAAGCTTTCTTT. Its protein product is CASSDRGPPNTEAFF. The chain couples TRBV6-1 to TRBJ1-1; weak D call: TRBD1 (6 bases). Germline V gives CDR1 MNHNS, CDR2 SASEGT. Trimming left V 3 bases short and J 1 base short, with 12 bases between. CDR3 length: 15 residues.

This clonotype occurred many times. This rearrangement joins TRBV2 to TRBJ2-7, with D perhaps TRBD1 (6 bases). The CDR3 runs 17 residues. Germline CDR1 is SNHLY and CDR2 is FYNNEI. Trimming removed 4 bases from V and 0 bases from J, with 19 bases in between. The CDR3 coding sequence is TGTGCCAGCAGTGGAGACTCCTACAGGGCGAACTCCTACGAGCAGTACTTC. Translation: CASSGDSYRANSYEQYF.

This clonotype was observed a few times. This sequence may be a read error, since a much larger clone differs from it by one base. This rearrangement joins TRBV5-4 to TRBJ2-1, with D possibly TRBD1 on 6 matching bases. Per the germline V gene, CDR1 is SGHNT and CDR2 is YYREEE (reference sequence). The length of the CDR3 is 11 residues. The V gene lost 5 bases and the J gene lost 12 bases, with 12 bases spanning the gap. In nucleotides, the CDR3 is TGTGCCAGCAGGGGGGCCGTTGCGCAGTTCTTC. Its translation is CASRGAVAQFF.